This TCR beta chain appears in the sequencing data of a study of human thymus T cells. General study results and limits: V and J gene usage appeared biased in thymic and blood repertoires.

A note on this clone: As yet, its antigen is unknown.

Assay: immunoSEQ multiplex PCR; the TCRdb copy retains only in-frame clones and omits some. The sample shows 57,000 or so clones, approximately 95% of them seen only once. CDR1 SGHRS and CDR2 YFSETQ come from the germline V gene. Deletions cut 1 base from V and 5 bases from J, with 13 bases between. The CDR3 extends over 14 amino acids. Finnish infants who were healthy and having corrective surgery for congenital heart defects made up the donors. This receptor was obtained from a boy younger than two with a congenital heart defect but otherwise immunologically healthy. The J gene is TRBJ2-7, the V gene TRBV5-1, with D maybe TRBD2 (6 bases). What was sequenced was blood. CDR3 sequence (DNA): TGCGCCAGCAGCTTGATCGGGAGCATCAACGAGCAGTACTTC. This gives the protein CASSLIGSINEQYF.